This T cell receptor beta chain was sequenced in a study of Graves' ophthalmopathy and Graves' hyperthyroidism. A single count supports this clonotype. The antigen is unknown. Amplifying from RNA transcripts, the study obtained TCR beta CDR3 regions. First-round RT-PCR with HTBI primers preceded a second-round multiplex PCR. TCRdb called the multiplex PCR reads again in MiXCR, with one record for every CDR3 protein. The sample has about 740,000 distinct CDR3 sequences, roughly two fifths seen once. This CDR3 is 14 amino acids long. Germline V gives CDR1 LNHDA, CDR2 SQIVND (reference sequence). Trimming stripped 6 bases from V and 12 bases from J, with 18 bases between. The diagnostic workup employed clinical symptoms, serum thyroxine, TRAb, thyroid ultrasound and orbital computed tomography. PBMCs were isolated from an approximately 10 ml sample of fresh peripheral blood. Study results and limitations: Ophthalmopathy progression was predicted by the model at less than 71% sensitivity and less than 80% specificity. Blood samples also showed most expanded thyroid clonotypes exceeding 0.001 frequency.

Material: peripheral blood. The sequence was collected from an adult man with Graves' ophthalmopathy. This chain links TRBV19 with TRBJ1-6; D unresolved. CDR3 nucleotide sequence: TGTGCCAGTAGCTGGCCAGGCGGCGGATTACCCCTCCACTTT. Encoded protein: CASSWPGGGLPLHF.